This entry features one TCR beta chain sequence. Its matching antigen is unknown. The sample belongs to a study of T cell repertoires in cytomegalovirus infection. Across the study: Indications came from public TCR beta signatures; they pointed to CMV infection and to a matching HLA type. Study results and limitations: Cumulative frequency of public TCR beta families picked out carriers of CMV plus the relevant HLA. The ex vivo response showed dominance by HLA-C-restricted CMV-specific TCR beta clonotypes.

From the reads, TCRdb called clonotypes with MiXCR, one entry per CDR3 protein. Here the sample spans about 250,000 distinct CDR3 sequences, over 15% being singletons. V dropped 0 bases and J dropped 3 bases, with 15 bases sitting between them. The CDR3 totals 17 residues. Germline CDR1 reads LGHNA; CDR2 reads YSLEER. The genes are TRBV4-3 and TRBJ2-1, with D tentatively TRBD1 or TRBD2 (5 bases each). The receptor comes from a human donor in good health (CMV status not recorded). Some clones in this sample may be carry-over from other donors' samples. The sequenced sample consisted of CD8+ T cells from PBMCs. The CDR3 DNA is TGCGCCAGCAGCCAAGAGTATGAGGGGCAAAACTACAATGAGCAGTTCTTC. Protein sequence: CASSQEYEGQNYNEQFF.